These 19 T cell receptor beta chains were sequenced from one sample in a study of regulatory T cells in long-lasting Graves disease. Time point defined: newly diagnosed GD, antithyroid drugs for less than 3 months. Researchers made the TCR library from RNA that was extracted from PBMCs. Combining iRepertoire HTBI primers with Arm-PCR of CDR3 regions, the authors built TCR beta libraries. One entry per CDR3 protein, called by TCRdb with MiXCR from the multiplex PCR reads. The repertoire holds around 450,000 distinct CDR3 sequences, with around 15% as singletons. The sample was also linked to a second study, of T cells in Graves' hyperthyroidism and ophthalmopathy.

This material consisted of peripheral blood mononuclear cells (PBMCs), taken at new diagnosis, from a patient treated with antithyroid drugs. The receptors originated from a middle-aged man with Graves disease.

This chain connects TRBV10-3 to TRBJ2-3; 7 bases are shared with TRBD1. The CDR3 contains 14 residues. Germline CDR1 and CDR2: ENHRY and SYGVKD. The J segment lost 2 bases and the V segment lost 6 bases, leaving 5 bases of the junction unmatched. CDR3 protein: CAISSGTVTDTQYF. The CDR3 nucleotides read TGTGCCATCAGCTCCGGGACAGTCACAGATACGCAGTATTTT.

This clonotype appeared many times. V usage is TRBV3-1 and J usage is TRBJ2-2; D may be TRBD2 (5 bases). Germline CDR1 LGHDT, CDR2 YNNKEL (reference sequence). With 0 bases removed from V and 0 bases from J, the gap between germline ends came to 17 bases. The CDR3 totals 19 residues. DNA for the CDR3: TGTGCCAGCAGCCAAGATCTATGGGAGCGGTTAGCGAACACCGGGGAGCTGTTTTTT. Protein sequence: CASSQDLWERLANTGELFF. Complete variable domain (other parts from reference TRBV3-1 and TRBJ2-2): DTAVSQTPKYLVTQMGNDKSIKCEQNLGHDTMYWYKQDSKKFLKIMFSYNNKELIINETVPNRFSPKSPDKAHLNLHINSLELGDSAVYFCASSQDLWERLANTGELFFGEGSRLTVL.

V usage is TRBV5-1 and J usage is TRBJ1-2, with 10 nucleotides matching TRBD1. Germline V lookup: CDR1 SGHRS, CDR2 YFSETQ. The CDR3 is made up of 16 amino acids. Trimming at V came to 4 bases and at J to 7 bases, leaving 13 bases not matched to a gene. CDR3 loop: CASSAGQGLETVGYTF. The DNA of the CDR3 is TGCGCCAGCAGCGCGGGACAGGGGCTTGAGACGGTTGGCTACACCTTC.

This clonotype was counted many times. The chain recombines TRBV28 with TRBJ2-5; D remains ambiguous. V lost 5 bases and J lost 1, with 17 bases in between. This CDR3 contains 16 residues. Germline CDR1 MDHEN, CDR2 SYDVKM. This CDR3 is CASSPMFSEVQETQYF. CDR3 DNA: TGTGCCAGCAGTCCCATGTTCTCGGAAGTCCAAGAGACCCAGTACTTC.

This clonotype was recorded a few times. The CDR3 DNA follows: TGCAGCGTTGAAGATTACAGGGGGGGTGGCTACACCTTC. It yields the protein CSVEDYRGGGYTF. The chain employs TRBV29-1 and TRBJ1-2; TRBD1 aligns across 8 bases. J lost 7 bases, V lost 0 bases, and 4 bases had no gene match. CDR1 and CDR2 (germline): SQVTM, ANQGSEA. The CDR3 is 13 residues long.

The chain carries TRBV28 and TRBJ2-7, with 10 bases matching TRBD2. J lost 0 bases, V lost 6 bases, and 5 bases had no gene match. CDR1 and CDR2 from the germline V gene are MDHEN and SYDVKM. This CDR3 region has 15 residues. The CDR3: CASSQLAGYSYEQYF. CDR3 DNA sequence: TGTGCCAGCAGCCAACTAGCGGGGTACTCCTACGAGCAGTACTTC.

This clonotype showed up many times. This chain joins TRBV3-1 and TRBJ1-4, with D uncertain. The germline gives CDR1 LGHDT, CDR2 YNNKEL (reference sequence). This CDR3 is built from 16 residues. V lost 0 bases, J lost 8 bases, and 16 bases lay in between. In DNA form, the CDR3 reads TGTGCCAGCAGCCAAGACACCGGGGTCCAATTGGAAAAACTGTTTTTT. Residues: CASSQDTGVQLEKLFF.

This chain uses TRBV20-1 with TRBJ2-5, with D uncertain. This CDR3 spans 11 amino acids. V lost 5 bases and J 5 bases, leaving 9 bases between the germline ends. The V gene's germline CDR1 is DFQATT and CDR2 SNEGSKA (reference sequence). For the CDR3, the DNA is TGCAGTGCTCCTTTCTGGGAGACCCAGTACTTC. This codes for CSAPFWETQYF.

In this sample, this clonotype turned up many times. This chain links TRBV6-2 or TRBV6-3 with TRBJ2-7, with D unclear. Germline CDR1 MNHEY, CDR2 SVGEGT. This CDR3 is built from 16 residues. V dropped 4 bases and J dropped 1 base, with 17 bases sitting between them. CDR3 sequence (DNA): TGTGCCAGCAGTTTTCTTTTAAGACGTTCATCCTACGAGCAGTACTTC. The encoded protein is CASSFLLRRSSYEQYF.

This chain uses TRBV7-8 with TRBJ1-3, with TRBD1 matching 7 bases. Trimming removed 4 bases from V and 4 bases from J; junction bases left unmatched: 13. CDR1 SGHVS and CDR2 FQNEAQ come from the germline V gene. This CDR3 is 17 amino acids long. CDR3 in DNA: TGTGCCAGCAGCTCACCCGGGGATCAGGGGGGCGGAAACACCATATATTTT. This codes for CASSSPGDQGGGNTIYF.

This chain connects TRBV3-1 to TRBJ2-1; D is possibly TRBD1 or TRBD2 (5 bases each). Germline CDR1 LGHDT, CDR2 YNNKEL (reference sequence). V shed 1 base and J shed 4 bases, with 8 bases lying between them. The CDR3 has 14 residues. This CDR3 is CASSQAGRYNEQFF. The CDR3 DNA reads TGTGCCAGCAGCCAAGCGGGGCGGTACAATGAGCAGTTCTTC.

J is TRBJ2-2 and V is TRBV28, with unresolved D. Trimming took 6 bases from V and 4 from J, leaving 18 bases between them. This CDR3 is 16 amino acids long. The germline CDR1 and CDR2 sequences are MDHEN and SYDVKM. CDR3 loop: CASRGAYFSGTGELFF. CDR3 nucleotide sequence: TGTGCCAGCAGAGGAGCGTATTTTTCCGGCACCGGGGAGCTGTTTTTT.

This clonotype was picked up many times. V usage is TRBV6-1 and J usage is TRBJ1-5, with D possibly TRBD1 on 6 matching bases. Germline V gives CDR1 MNHNS, CDR2 SASEGT. The CDR3 length is 15 residues. Trimming stripped 3 bases from V and 9 bases from J, with 18 bases between. Here the CDR3 reads CASSDTGTPDRPQHF. The CDR3 DNA is TGTGCCAGCAGTGACACCGGGACACCGGATCGGCCCCAGCATTTT.

In this sample, this clonotype turned up many times. CDR3 DNA sequence: TGCGCCAGCAGCACGGGGACTAGCGGGCCTGGCTACGAGCAGTACTTC. This translates into CASSTGTSGPGYEQYF. The gene calls are TRBV5-1 and TRBJ2-7; 12 nucleotides match TRBD2. CDR1 and CDR2 from the germline V gene are SGHRS and YFSETQ. V lost 4 bases, J lost 3 bases, and 8 bases stayed unmatched. The CDR3 extends over 16 amino acids.

The V gene is TRBV3-1, the J gene TRBJ2-2; D is unclear. This CDR3 contains 14 residues. With 1 base removed from V and 6 bases from J, the gap between germline ends came to 9 bases. Germline V lookup: CDR1 LGHDT, CDR2 YNNKEL (reference sequence). CDR3 nucleotides: TGTGCCAGCAGCCAAGGGTCATACTCCGGGGAGCTGTTTTTT. This gives the protein CASSQGSYSGELFF.

This clonotype was counted at least ten times. The J gene is TRBJ2-3, the V gene TRBV11-1, with TRBD2 matching 10 bases. CDR1 SGHAT and CDR2 FQDESV come from the germline V gene (reference sequence). This CDR3 spans 16 amino acids. The ends lost 5 bases at V and 2 bases at J; junction bases unmatched: 7. CDR3 amino acids: CASSPRTSGLTDTQYF. CDR3 in DNA: TGTGCCAGCAGCCCCAGGACTAGCGGACTCACAGATACGCAGTATTTT.

This clonotype was recorded many times. The rearrangement uses TRBV6-1 and TRBJ2-1; D is unclear. CDR3 length: 12 amino acids. Trimming cost V 5 bases and J 2 bases, with 4 bases left between them. The germline CDR1 and CDR2 sequences are MNHNS and SASEGT. The CDR3 region is CASSRAYNEQFF. The CDR3 coding sequence is TGTGCCAGCAGTAGGGCCTACAATGAGCAGTTCTTC.

V gene TRBV12-3 or TRBV12-4 combines with J gene TRBJ2-1; the D is unclear. The CDR3 sequence is 15 residues long. V lost 6 bases, J lost 9 bases, and 21 bases lay in between. CDR3 DNA sequence: TGTGCCAGCAGCCCCGGTGCGGCTGTCTGGGGTGAGCAGTTCTTC. It specifies CASSPGAAVWGEQFF.

The rearrangement links TRBV25-1 to TRBJ2-2; D tentatively reads TRBD1 or TRBD2 (6 bases each). CDR3 length: 14 amino acids. Trimming shortened V by 8 bases and J by 2 bases, and 12 bases separated the two germline ends. The germline gives CDR1 MGHDK, CDR2 SYGVNS. CDR3 loop: CASRGPTNTGELFF. DNA for the CDR3: TGTGCCAGCCGGGGGCCGACCAACACCGGGGAGCTGTTTTTT.